The clone carrying this T cell receptor beta chain was seen a few times. Its specificity is not known. These data are taken from a study of T-cell memory formation after mild COVID-19. Study-level information: Largely donor-specific sequence clusters came from a couple of donors. Broader study findings: Pre-infection memory held some responding clones, suggesting pre-existing cross-reactive T cells responded.

Germline lookup yields CDR1 SGHTA and CDR2 FQGTGA. This CDR3 comprises 15 residues. V was pared by 0 bases and J by 4 bases, with 12 bases between. A 5'RACE reaction primed in the constant segment made cDNA libraries of TCR alpha and TCR beta, and these carried sample barcodes and UMIs. TCRdb reprocessed the 5' RACE reads with MiXCR, giving one entry per CDR3 protein. The sample contains around 390,000 distinct CDR3 sequences, approximately 15% of which appear only once. Sequences were obtained from PBMCs or a T cell subset sorted from them (not recorded which). V is TRBV7-3 and J is TRBJ1-2, with a possible D match to TRBD1 (5 bases). This receptor was obtained from a man aged 18 to 35 who had mild COVID-19 (a few samples of this study predate the infection). Cell type and time point are not known. This CDR3 reads CASSLTGDGPYGYTF. The CDR3 coding sequence is TGTGCCAGCAGCTTAACAGGGGACGGCCCCTATGGCTACACCTTC.